The clone carrying this T cell receptor beta chain came up a few times. Its antigen remains unknown. This entry is derived from a study of beta chain features in type 1 diabetes. Study-level information: When patients were set against healthy donors, age, gender and cell yields were similar.

This CDR3 has 17 amino acids. V lost 5 bases and J 2 bases, leaving 16 bases between the germline ends. From germline, CDR1 is MNHEY and CDR2 SMNVEV (reference sequence). Sequencing targeted expressed TCRB transcripts, as all isolated RNA had been reverse transcribed. Measured with immunoSEQ multiplex PCR; TCRdb has only the in-frame clones, and not every one. The table records roughly 700,000 clones, roughly 13% of them present only once. Study-level results: The cDNA sequencing approach could over-represent high-TCR-expressing cells. The study found moderately but significantly shorter TCRB CDR3s in all four CD4+ subsets of Type 1 diabetes patients. Across patients, naive, central memory and Treg TCRB repertoires exhibited apparently greater similarity than was observed across healthy donors. There were fewer insertions and more deletions at the VDJ junctions of type 1 diabetes patients.

This chain uses TRBV27 with TRBJ1-6; D uncertain. Sequenced sample: naive CD4+ T cells from blood. The source of this sequence is a man between 18 and 29 years old with type 1 diabetes. CDR3 region: CASSEFMGSTYNSPLHF. As DNA, the CDR3 is TGTGCCAGCAGTGAGTTCATGGGGAGCACCTATAATTCACCCCTCCACTTT.